This TCR beta chain derives from a study of preoperative IRX-2 immunotherapy in early breast cancer. The treatment here: preoperative locoregional IRX-2 cytokine immunotherapy. Samples came from a phase Ib trial of preoperative locoregional IRX-2 cytokine immunotherapy. The CDR3 consists of 14 residues. V was cut by 1 base and J by 8 bases, with 11 bases left in between. Germline CDR1 and CDR2: SGHNT and YENEEA. Method: immunoSEQ multiplex PCR; TCRdb's copy keeps in-frame clones and lacks some. The sample holds over 30,000 clones; just under 90% are singletons and the top ten take 1.6%. The J gene is TRBJ1-4, the V gene TRBV11-3; D uncertain. This specimen consisted of tumor tissue, obtained after IRX-2 immunotherapy. This receptor was identified in a human donor with breast cancer. The CDR3 region has the DNA TGTGCCAGCAGCTTAGGGCAGCTCCACGAAAAACTGTTTTTT. Amino acids: CASSLGQLHEKLFF.